Shown below are 5 T cell receptor beta chains from a single sample sequenced in a study of graft-versus-host responses after intestinal transplantation. These receptors are not linked to any known antigen. This table comes from immunoSEQ multiplex PCR, and its TCRdb copy is limited to in-frame clones, with some not included. Of approximately 99,000 clones detected, just under 95% appear once; the ten largest clones hold over 0.055%. This sample comprised unstimulated CD8+ T cells sorted from spleen or lymph node cells, obtained before transplant. The receptors were gathered from a human donor who was the organ donor for an intestinal transplant.

The V gene is TRBV6-1, the J gene TRBJ1-1, with D possibly matching TRBD1 (5 bases). The CDR3 is 15 residues long. CDR1 MNHNS and CDR2 SASEGT come from the germline V gene. The V gene lost 7 bases and the J gene lost 6 bases, with 21 bases spanning the gap. The CDR3 sequence is CASMGRALTASEAFF. DNA for the CDR3: TGTGCCAGCATGGGCAGGGCCCTCACTGCCTCTGAAGCTTTCTTT.

The gene calls are TRBV4-2 and TRBJ1-3; D is undetermined. The CDR3 is 16 residues long. Trimming pared 1 base from V and 3 bases from J, leaving 13 bases between. Germline V CDR1 and CDR2: LGHNA, YNFKEQ. The CDR3 is CASSQALPQDGNTIYF. The CDR3 DNA follows: TGTGCCAGCAGCCAAGCCTTACCCCAGGATGGAAACACCATATATTTT.

V gene TRBV10-1 combines with J gene TRBJ2-3, with D perhaps matching TRBD2 (6 bases). The germline V and J ends were trimmed by 8 bases and 1 base, with 13 bases remaining between them. The length of the CDR3 is 14 residues. Germline V CDR1 and CDR2: WNHNN, SYGVQD (reference sequence). In DNA form, the CDR3 reads TGCGCCAGCGGCACTAGCTCGGGCACAGATACGCAGTATTTT. The encoded protein is CASGTSSGTDTQYF.

J is TRBJ2-5 and V is TRBV2; weak D call: TRBD1 (6 bases). This CDR3 comprises 14 residues. The V gene lost 6 bases and the J gene lost 6 bases, with 17 bases spanning the gap. Germline CDR1 SNHLY, CDR2 FYNNEI. CDR3 amino acids: CASRNSHRAKTQYF. The DNA for the CDR3 is TGTGCCAGCAGGAATTCGCACAGGGCAAAGACCCAGTACTTC.

This chain uses TRBV7-3 with TRBJ2-5; 8 nucleotides agree with TRBD2. J lost 2 bases, V lost 1 base, and 0 bases had no gene match. Germline CDR1 SGHTA, CDR2 FQGTGA. The CDR3 runs to 14 residues. This chain's CDR3 is CASSLSGGQETQYF. The CDR3 DNA reads TGTGCCAGCAGCTTAAGCGGGGGGCAAGAGACCCAGTACTTC.